What follows is one T cell receptor beta chain and its context. The antigen this receptor binds is unknown. Base qualities are missing; no much larger clone stands one base away. The sample belongs to a study of shared clonotypes between healthy human individuals (dated by TCRdb to between 2020 and 2021). For the study in its entirety: The cohort included three men and a couple of women between 18 and 49 years of age. To increase sequencing depth and limit assay-specific biases, different laboratories used diverse techniques to prepare libraries and sequence TCR repertoires. The study deeply sequenced blood TCR repertoires of 5 or 6 healthy adults to estimate repertoire size and the extent of clonotype sharing between individuals. Each donor's leukapheresis produced roughly between roughly 0.85 and 9.5 billion PBMCs. For each donor, CD4 naive and CD4 memory were each run on three plates, CD8 naive on two plates, and CD8 memory on one plate. General findings and caveats noted by the study authors: Compared with non-shared clonotypes, clonotypes shared by all four sorted-subset donors had higher generation probabilities. Because the study included a small number of donors, the genetic and exposure-history diversity represented was limited. Naive subsets generally had larger estimated clonotype richness than memory subsets did. Even with the large sequencing depth, rarefaction of the sorted-subset datasets indicated that sequencing was incomplete. Pairwise subsampling led to the expectation that sequencing depth would affect the degree of clonotype sharing among donors. When four donors were compared, the shared fraction of clonotypes was around 5.1% for naive CD4, around 3.5% for naive CD8, 2.3% for memory CD4, and roughly 0.43% for memory CD8. Only blood was sampled, and tissue TCR repertoires likely differ from those in blood.

Healthy HIV-negative adults with no recently reported acute infections or vaccinations were included as donors. All donors were Caucasian adults living in Nashville, Tennessee, USA. CD4+ T cells were enriched by magnetic negative selection, after which naive cells were positively selected on CD45RA and the negative fraction was taken as the memory subset. After blood collection by leukapheresis, PBMCs were isolated using Ficoll-Histopaque density gradient centrifugation and then cryopreserved in the vapor phase of liquid nitrogen. Analytical flow cytometry was used to check the purity and quantity of every magnetically sorted T cell population. Each sorted fraction had its genomic DNA isolated and then quantified by UV absorbance on a Nanodrop 2000c. CDR1 and CDR2 are drawn from the germline V gene: ENHRY, SYGVKD. V is clipped by 0 bases and J by 2 bases, and the sequence between their germline boundaries is 14 bases long. From the cysteine through the phenylalanine, the CDR3 covers 16 amino acids. Of all the DNA, just the CDR3 is kept, 48 bases in frame from base 1.

Using the deep immunoSEQ assay, TCR CDR3 regions were amplified from genomic DNA by multiplex PCR. Extracted genomic DNA from each cell subset was distributed evenly across all wells of several immunoSEQ 96-well plates, and each plate was treated as a replicate. For sorted subsets, each replicate PCR was loaded with around 220 ng genomic DNA, equivalent to some 27,000 T cell genomes. Purified libraries were measured with a Qubit 3.0 fluorometer, size-checked on a Bioanalyzer 2100, and measured again with the KAPA Library Quantification kit. Every immunoSEQ 96-well plate was sequenced on a dedicated single-read 150-cycle Illumina NextSeq 550 flow cell. For the original study's pipeline: Because the immunoSEQ output held only junctional sequences and lacked quality scores, the filtering could not match the filtering applied to full-length reads. Sequences were annotated with PyIR, a Python wrapper for IgBLAST v1.9, and V/J genes and CDR3 were assigned using IMGT germline references. Reads were filtered out if the reads had weak V/J assignments (E-value above 1e-6), no CDR3, stop codons, out-of-frame junctions, or ambiguous translated residues. V3J clonotypes were defined by identical inferred V gene, J gene, and CDR3 amino acid sequence. To compute the percentage overlap between repertoires, the number of shared unique clonotypes was divided by the size of the smaller repertoire. RTK rarefaction, the Chao1 estimator, and Recon v2.1 estimates of unobserved clonotypes were used to assess repertoire richness. Generation probabilities were computed with OLGA for all TCRbeta clonotypes obtained by the gDNA method from several donors. The table was pulled from immuneACCESS by TCRdb, which kept in-frame rearrangements only. Such tables lose some clones; where checked, under half of the loss comes from unresolved V genes, and the rest has no known cause. V and J calls plus clone size are reproduced from that table; the DNA served to infer D and trimming. The sample table contains about 2.4 million clones; only one count was recorded for 93% of them. The leading ten clones occupy about 0.34% of the sample.

This sequence was found in a man younger than 35 in good health. Some clones in this sample may be carry-over from other donors' samples. The rearranged chain carries TRBV10-3 and TRBJ2-7; the D gene is possibly TRBD2, with 6 bases matching. The sequencing sample was made of naive CD4+ T cells from PBMCs. This specimen's cell subset or site label, interpreted: CD45RA+ positively selected. Here the CDR3 is given as CAISESVASGAYEQYF. The base sequence is TGTGCCATCAGTGAGTCGGTAGCCTCGGGGGCCTACGAGCAGTACTTC.